The 30 T cell receptor beta chains in this list originate from one sample, sequenced in a study of response to subunit inactivated influenza vaccine. TCRdb ran MiXCR on the RT-PCR reads and lists one entry per CDR3 protein. The repertoire includes hundreds of thousands of distinct CDR3 sequences, approximately 18% of them detected once, and roughly 11% sits in the top ten. The sequencing used PBMCs from blood, collected around 5 days after vaccination. These receptors were taken from a man between 50 and 59 years old who received an inactivated influenza vaccine.

This clonotype was observed a handful of times. This chain connects TRBV12-3 or TRBV12-4 to TRBJ1-3; D uncertain. This CDR3 comprises 13 residues. Trimming removed 5 bases at V and 0 bases at J, with 5 bases between. CDR3 DNA sequence: TGTGCCAGCAGTCCTACCTCTGGAAACACCATATATTTT. Protein: CASSPTSGNTIYF.

V and J are TRBV7-2 and TRBJ2-7; possible D gene TRBD1, 5 bases. CDR1 is SGHTA, CDR2 FQGNSA, per germline. Trimming left V 1 base short and J 1 base short, with 11 bases between. The CDR3 loop spans 15 amino acids. Written as DNA, the CDR3 is TGTGCCAGCAGCTTAGACCGGACAAAGTCCTACGAGCAGTACTTC. It encodes CASSLDRTKSYEQYF.

This clonotype has more than one count but fewer than ten. The chain couples TRBV4-3 to TRBJ2-1, with TRBD2 identical over 10 bases. CDR1 LGHNA and CDR2 YSLEER come from the germline V gene. The CDR3 runs 18 residues. The ends lost 2 bases at V and 9 bases at J; junction bases unmatched: 16. The CDR3 protein is CASSQRASGSLGRGEQFF. CDR3 bases: TGCGCCAGCAGCCAAAGGGCTAGCGGGAGTCTAGGGCGCGGTGAGCAGTTCTTC.

This clonotype showed up many times. The chain combines TRBV28 with TRBJ2-3; 9 nucleotides line up with TRBD2. The CDR3 spans 17 residues. Germline V gives CDR1 MDHEN, CDR2 SYDVKM. V dropped 3 bases and J dropped 1; count of bases not matched to a gene: 8. In DNA, the CDR3 is TGTGCCAGCAGTTTTCCTAGACTAGCGGCCCGCACAGATACGCAGTATTTT. Amino acids: CASSFPRLAARTDTQYF.

The table lists this clonotype with a few counts. The rearrangement links TRBV20-1 to TRBJ2-1, with TRBD2 matching over 7 bases. This CDR3 spans 14 amino acids. Germline V gives CDR1 DFQATT, CDR2 SNEGSKA (reference sequence). The ends lost 5 bases at V and 2 bases at J; junction bases unmatched: 6. CDR3 protein: CSAPPGGTYNEQFF. CDR3 DNA sequence: TGCAGTGCTCCCCCCGGGGGGACCTACAATGAGCAGTTCTTC.

The chain has TRBV12-3 or TRBV12-4 and TRBJ2-3; D is ambiguous. V dropped 5 bases and J dropped 0 bases, with 12 bases sitting between them. This CDR3 is 15 amino acids long. The chain's CDR3 is CASSLRTRSTDTQYF. The CDR3 DNA sequence: TGTGCCAGCAGTCTAAGGACCCGAAGCACAGATACGCAGTATTTT.

This clonotype was detected many times. The chain has TRBV20-1 and TRBJ1-1; D gene unclear. Trimming left V 4 bases short and J 4 bases short, with 13 bases between. Germline V gene data show CDR1 as DFQATT and CDR2 as SNEGSKA (reference sequence). The CDR3 contains 13 residues. CDR3 sequence (DNA): TGCAGTGCTACGGACCGCTTGGGCACTGAAGCTTTCTTT. Protein sequence: CSATDRLGTEAFF.

The rearrangement joins TRBV2 to TRBJ2-1; 9 bases align to TRBD1. The CDR3 length is 15 residues. Germline loops: CDR1 SNHLY, CDR2 FYNNEI. V dropped 3 bases and J dropped 7; count of bases not matched to a gene: 7. CDR3 sequence: CASSDRTGGENEQFF. The CDR3 region has the DNA TGTGCCAGCAGTGATAGAACAGGGGGCGAAAATGAGCAGTTCTTC.

This clonotype appeared a few times. The chain's CDR3 is CASSLASDRGAFF. As DNA, the CDR3 is TGTGCCAGCAGTTTAGCTTCGGACAGGGGTGCTTTCTTT. V usage is TRBV12-3 or TRBV12-4 and J usage is TRBJ1-1; TRBD1 matches at 9 bases. With V trimmed by 0 bases and J by 11 bases, 4 bases remained unmatched. This CDR3 comprises 13 residues.

In its sample, this clonotype was seen a few times. The rearrangement joins TRBV27 to TRBJ2-4, with TRBD2 identical over 9 bases. Per germline, CDR1 MNHEY and CDR2 SMNVEV (reference sequence). Trimming cost V 0 bases and J 7 bases; bases outside gene matches: 10. CDR3 size: 17 residues. The DNA for the CDR3 is TGTGCCAGCAGTTTATCGGGAGTAGCGGGAGCTTGGAACATTCAGTACTTC. This translates into CASSLSGVAGAWNIQYF.

This clonotype was found many times. The gene calls are TRBV10-3 and TRBJ2-7; 7 positions match TRBD2. With 3 bases clipped from V and 9 bases from J, the junction kept 5 bases outside the gene matches. CDR3 length equals 12 residues. Germline CDR1 reads ENHRY; CDR2 reads SYGVKD. The CDR3 loop reads CAISDPGLPQYF. Here the CDR3 DNA reads TGTGCCATCAGTGATCCGGGACTACCGCAGTACTTC.

V is TRBV7-2 and J is TRBJ2-1; D may be TRBD1 or TRBD2 (5 bases each). Between the trimmed V and J ends, which lost 5 bases and 8 bases, there was a span of 16 bases. Germline V CDR1 and CDR2: SGHTA, FQGNSA. This CDR3 is 14 amino acids long. CDR3 region: CASSPVGGQYEQFF. CDR3 bases: TGTGCCAGCAGCCCAGTTGGGGGTCAGTATGAGCAGTTCTTC. Full variable domain (missing parts from reference TRBV7-2 and TRBJ2-1): GAGVSQSPSNKVTEKGKDVELRCDPISGHTALYWYRQSLGQGLEFLIYFQGNSAPDKSGLPSDRFSAERTGGSVSTLTIQRTQQEDSAVYLCASSPVGGQYEQFFGPGTRLTVL.

The V and J genes are TRBV4-3 and TRBJ2-2; a weak D match, TRBD1 (6 bases). The CDR3 has 15 amino acids. Germline-derived CDR1 and CDR2 are LGHNA and YSLEER. Trimming stripped 0 bases from V and 6 bases from J, with 11 bases between. The CDR3 protein is CASSQETGAAGELFF. DNA for the CDR3: TGCGCCAGCAGCCAAGAGACAGGTGCTGCCGGGGAGCTGTTTTTT.

Concerning this clonotype itself: One end of the junction varies from germline; a read error may be responsible. The chain employs TRBV28 and TRBJ2-7; D possibly corresponds to TRBD1 (6 bases). Germline values: CDR1 MDHEN, CDR2 SYDVKM. The CDR3 consists of 15 residues. CDR3 protein: CASRLLRDNSYDQYF. CDR3 DNA sequence: TGTGCCAGCAGACTACTCCGGGACAACTCCTACGACCAGTACTTC.

This chain uses TRBV10-2 with TRBJ2-2, with 8 bases that match TRBD1. Germline values: CDR1 WSHSY, CDR2 SAAADI. The CDR3 covers 16 residues. Losses at the gene ends were 3 bases for V and 3 bases for J; bases not matched to a gene: 6. CDR3 bases: TGCGCCAGCAGTGAATTTGGACAGGGAGACACCGGGGAGCTGTTTTTT. Its translation is CASSEFGQGDTGELFF.

V is TRBV13 and J is TRBJ2-7; unclear D gene. V lost 5 bases to trimming and J lost 3 bases, with 14 bases between them. This CDR3 has 14 amino acids. Germline loops: CDR1 PRHDT, CDR2 FYEKMQ (reference sequence). DNA of the CDR3: TGTGCCAGCAGCGTGGGTTTAGGCCTCTACGAGCAGTACTTC. It translates to CASSVGLGLYEQYF.

The J gene is TRBJ2-3, the V gene TRBV10-3; no reliable D call. This CDR3 comprises 14 residues. The ends were cut back, 9 bases at V and 6 bases at J, with 19 bases in the middle. CDR1 is ENHRY and CDR2 is SYGVKD in the germline V gene. The CDR3 DNA reads TGTGCCATTACGATGGGATCCTCCCTTGATACGCAGTATTTT. Translated, it gives CAITMGSSLDTQYF.

In the case of this clonotype: A much larger clonotype is one base distant, so this may be a read error. The chain has TRBV12-3 or TRBV12-4 and TRBJ2-5; TRBD2 matches 7 bases. The length of the CDR3 is 15 residues. The CDR3 sequence is CAGSLLSGGQETQYF. CDR3 nucleotide sequence: TGTGCCGGCAGCCTCCTGTCGGGGGGTCAAGAGACCCAGTACTTC.

This clonotype was detected only a few times. J is TRBJ2-1 and V is TRBV20-1, with 10 bases identical to TRBD2. Germline CDR1 reads DFQATT; CDR2 reads SNEGSKA (reference sequence). With V trimmed by 4 bases and J by 8 bases, 11 bases remained unmatched. This CDR3 spans 15 amino acids. CDR3 coding DNA: TGCAGTGCTAAACGACCGCTAGCGGGAGTCTATGAGCAGTTCTTC. Amino acid sequence: CSAKRPLAGVYEQFF.

The chain joins TRBV7-2 to TRBJ1-2; a possible D gene is TRBD1 (5 bases). CDR3 length: 15 amino acids. Germline-derived CDR1 and CDR2 are SGHTA and FQGNSA. Trimming cost V 0 bases and J 8 bases, with 16 bases left between them. The DNA for the CDR3 is TGTGCCAGCAGCTTAGCTTCAGGGAATTCGGGAGGCTACACCTTC. Its translation: CASSLASGNSGGYTF.

The genes are TRBV2 and TRBJ2-4; D not certain. The CDR3 consists of 16 residues. Germline V gives CDR1 SNHLY, CDR2 FYNNEI. The V end was cut by 10 bases, the J end by 0 bases, with 19 bases between. In DNA form, the CDR3 reads TGTGCCACCCCGCCGTCTGGCGTACTAGCCAAAAACATTCAGTACTTC. It encodes CATPPSGVLAKNIQYF.

This clonotype was observed many times. The gene calls are TRBV29-1 and TRBJ2-5, with D tentatively TRBD1 (6 bases). The V and J ends lost 6 bases and 5 bases respectively, with 13 bases between them. CDR1 is SQVTM, CDR2 ANQGSEA, per germline. The CDR3 covers 12 residues. CDR3 in amino acids: CSVGQLTETQYF. As DNA, the CDR3 is TGCAGCGTCGGACAGCTGACGGAGACCCAGTACTTC.

V and J are TRBV4-2 and TRBJ1-5; D uncertain. Between the trimmed V and J ends, which lost 4 bases and 0 bases, there was a span of 10 bases. Germline V CDR1 and CDR2: LGHNA, YNFKEQ. CDR3 size: 15 residues. The CDR3, as DNA: TGTGCCAGCAGCCCCAATACAGCTAGCAATCAGCCCCAGCATTTT. Translated, it gives CASSPNTASNQPQHF.

This clonotype showed up just a few times. This rearrangement joins TRBV12-3 or TRBV12-4 to TRBJ1-5; D not certain. The CDR3 spans 13 residues. V was cut by 3 bases and J by 7 bases, with 10 bases left in between. CDR3 DNA sequence: TGTGCCAGCAGTTTGATGGGGATGCAGCCCCAGCATTTT. It specifies CASSLMGMQPQHF.

A few counts support this clonotype. This chain links TRBV6-2 or TRBV6-3 with TRBJ2-1; D call uncertain. This CDR3 has 12 residues. Germline CDR1 reads MNHEY; CDR2 reads SVGEGT. Trimming cost V 2 bases and J 10 bases, with 9 bases left between them. The CDR3 here is CASSYGPREQFF. CDR3 DNA sequence: TGTGCCAGCAGTTACGGACCTCGGGAGCAGTTCTTC.

The chain employs TRBV15 and TRBJ2-1; D is uncertain. V was cut by 0 bases and J by 6 bases, with 9 bases left in between. Germline V gene lookup returns CDR1 LNHNV and CDR2 YYDKDF (reference sequence). The CDR3 is 14 residues long. In DNA, the CDR3 is TGTGCCACCAGCAGAGACCTTGAAGTCAATGAGCAGTTCTTC. Its translation is CATSRDLEVNEQFF. The full variable domain, its missing parts supplied by reference TRBV15 and TRBJ2-1, is DAMVIQNPRYQVTQFGKPVTLSCSQTLNHNVMYWYQQKSSQAPKLLFHYYDKDFNNEADTPDNFQSRRPNTSFCFLDIRSPGLGDTAMYLCATSRDLEVNEQFFGPGTRLTVL.

This clonotype was detected many times. V gene TRBV5-1 combines with J gene TRBJ2-7, with 10 bases identical to TRBD1. J lost 1 base, V lost 4 bases, and 5 bases had no gene match. This CDR3 has 15 amino acids. Germline CDR1 SGHRS, CDR2 YFSETQ. The CDR3, as DNA: TGCGCCAGCAGCCGAGGACAGGGGGTATCCTACGAGCAGTACTTC. Translation gives CASSRGQGVSYEQYF.

This clonotype was detected only a few times. The rearrangement uses TRBV20-1 and TRBJ2-1, with TRBD2 matching 12 bases. This CDR3 has 18 residues. CDR1 DFQATT and CDR2 SNEGSKA come from the germline V gene (reference sequence). V gave up 7 bases and J gave up 9 bases; unmatched junction bases: 22. CDR3 in amino acids: CSGAVASGGAKERTEQFF. The CDR3 DNA follows: TGCAGTGGTGCGGTGGCTAGCGGGGGGGCCAAGGAAAGGACTGAGCAGTTCTTC.

This clonotype was seen more than once but under ten times. The chain joins TRBV18 to TRBJ2-2, with D maybe TRBD2 (6 bases). This CDR3 spans 16 amino acids. The V gene's germline CDR1 is KGHSH and CDR2 LQKENI. V was pared by 6 bases and J by 1 base, with 15 bases between. The CDR3 coding sequence is TGTGCCAGCTCTCGCGATCCGGGACTGAACACCGGGGAGCTGTTTTTT. It is translated as CASSRDPGLNTGELFF.

This clonotype was picked up a small number of times. This rearrangement joins TRBV24-1 to TRBJ2-1; 11 bases are shared with TRBD2. CDR1 is KGHDR, CDR2 SFDVKD, per germline. The CDR3 spans 13 residues. J gave up 10 bases and V 7 bases, and 5 bases lay outside the gene matches. The CDR3 nucleotides read TGTGCCACCAGAATGACTAGCGGGACCGAGCAGTTCTTC. Translation gives CATRMTSGTEQFF.